This is a list of T cell receptor beta chains from one sample in a study of T cell responses to AZD1222 COVID-19 vaccine. Some clones are missing from TCRdb's copy, which holds only in-frame ones; the method was immunoSEQ multiplex PCR. The sample has some 200,000 clones, approximately 90% seen once. The material sequenced was peripheral blood, taken 28 days after the second AZD1222 dose. Receptors originate from an adult who received the AZD1222 COVID-19 vaccine. Each CDR3 is given with its conserved first and last residue. A D gene is named only where the DNA matches it firmly. Expanded clones get a size class; other rows say once, few or many, or leave the size out.

length	J	V	size	D	CDR3	DNA
14	TRBJ2-2	TRBV6-5	-	-	CASRATTNTGELFF	TGTGCCAGCAGAGCCACGACGAACACCGGGGAGCTGTTTTTT
16	TRBJ2-3	TRBV7-3	once	TRBD2	CASSTGLAGGTDTQYF	TGTGCCAGCAGCACGGGACTAGCGGGAGGTACAGATACGCAGTATTTT
16	TRBJ1-4	TRBV3-1/TRBV3-2	-	-	CASSPKGRGPNEKLFF	TGTGCCAGCAGCCCCAAGGGACGAGGACCGAATGAAAAACTGTTTTTT
15	TRBJ2-3	TRBV7-2	-	TRBD2	CASTRTSGYTDTQYF	TGTGCCAGCACCAGGACTAGCGGATACACAGATACGCAGTATTTT
14	TRBJ1-5	TRBV28	-	TRBD1	CASSPRGLSQPQHF	TGTGCCAGCAGCCCCAGGGGGTTGAGTCAGCCCCAGCATTTT
13	TRBJ2-7	TRBV18	-	TRBD1	CASSPGQIYEQYF	TGTGCCAGCTCACCGGGACAGATCTACGAGCAGTACTTC
15	TRBJ1-2	TRBV9	-	-	CASSVGDNSNYGYTF	TGTGCCAGCAGCGTAGGGGACAATAGCAACTATGGCTACACCTTC
16	TRBJ2-2	TRBV11-1	-	TRBD1	CASSPRDRVGTGELFF	TGTGCCAGCAGCCCGAGGGACAGGGTGGGGACCGGGGAGCTGTTTTTT
16	TRBJ2-7	TRBV5-5	-	TRBD2	CASSLELAGGLYEQYF	TGTGCCAGCAGCTTGGAGCTGGCGGGAGGCCTCTACGAGCAGTACTTC
12	TRBJ2-5	TRBV6-2/TRBV6-3	-	-	CASSYSPETQYF	TGTGCCAGCAGTTACTCGCCAGAGACCCAGTACTTC